This TCR beta chain is drawn from a study of blood T cell repertoires in COVID-19. Authors' data handling: Counts of nucleated cells, estimated from reference gene primer amplification, were obtained. This table comes from immunoSEQ multiplex PCR, and its TCRdb copy is limited to in-frame clones, with some not included. V, J and clone size are those of that table, while D and trimming were read from the DNA. Here the sample spans some 670,000 clones, 70% to 90% being singletons. The J segment lost 2 bases and the V segment lost 4 bases, leaving 9 bases of the junction unmatched. CDR1 and CDR2 (germline): SGHVS, FQNEAQ. This CDR3 has 16 amino acids.

V is TRBV7-8 and J is TRBJ2-3, with 7 nucleotides matching TRBD1. The source is a young woman with acute or convalescent COVID-19. Sequenced input: peripheral blood. The CDR3 here is CASSWGQSFDTDTQYF. CDR3 DNA: TGTGCCAGCAGCTGGGGACAGTCTTTTGACACAGATACGCAGTATTTT.